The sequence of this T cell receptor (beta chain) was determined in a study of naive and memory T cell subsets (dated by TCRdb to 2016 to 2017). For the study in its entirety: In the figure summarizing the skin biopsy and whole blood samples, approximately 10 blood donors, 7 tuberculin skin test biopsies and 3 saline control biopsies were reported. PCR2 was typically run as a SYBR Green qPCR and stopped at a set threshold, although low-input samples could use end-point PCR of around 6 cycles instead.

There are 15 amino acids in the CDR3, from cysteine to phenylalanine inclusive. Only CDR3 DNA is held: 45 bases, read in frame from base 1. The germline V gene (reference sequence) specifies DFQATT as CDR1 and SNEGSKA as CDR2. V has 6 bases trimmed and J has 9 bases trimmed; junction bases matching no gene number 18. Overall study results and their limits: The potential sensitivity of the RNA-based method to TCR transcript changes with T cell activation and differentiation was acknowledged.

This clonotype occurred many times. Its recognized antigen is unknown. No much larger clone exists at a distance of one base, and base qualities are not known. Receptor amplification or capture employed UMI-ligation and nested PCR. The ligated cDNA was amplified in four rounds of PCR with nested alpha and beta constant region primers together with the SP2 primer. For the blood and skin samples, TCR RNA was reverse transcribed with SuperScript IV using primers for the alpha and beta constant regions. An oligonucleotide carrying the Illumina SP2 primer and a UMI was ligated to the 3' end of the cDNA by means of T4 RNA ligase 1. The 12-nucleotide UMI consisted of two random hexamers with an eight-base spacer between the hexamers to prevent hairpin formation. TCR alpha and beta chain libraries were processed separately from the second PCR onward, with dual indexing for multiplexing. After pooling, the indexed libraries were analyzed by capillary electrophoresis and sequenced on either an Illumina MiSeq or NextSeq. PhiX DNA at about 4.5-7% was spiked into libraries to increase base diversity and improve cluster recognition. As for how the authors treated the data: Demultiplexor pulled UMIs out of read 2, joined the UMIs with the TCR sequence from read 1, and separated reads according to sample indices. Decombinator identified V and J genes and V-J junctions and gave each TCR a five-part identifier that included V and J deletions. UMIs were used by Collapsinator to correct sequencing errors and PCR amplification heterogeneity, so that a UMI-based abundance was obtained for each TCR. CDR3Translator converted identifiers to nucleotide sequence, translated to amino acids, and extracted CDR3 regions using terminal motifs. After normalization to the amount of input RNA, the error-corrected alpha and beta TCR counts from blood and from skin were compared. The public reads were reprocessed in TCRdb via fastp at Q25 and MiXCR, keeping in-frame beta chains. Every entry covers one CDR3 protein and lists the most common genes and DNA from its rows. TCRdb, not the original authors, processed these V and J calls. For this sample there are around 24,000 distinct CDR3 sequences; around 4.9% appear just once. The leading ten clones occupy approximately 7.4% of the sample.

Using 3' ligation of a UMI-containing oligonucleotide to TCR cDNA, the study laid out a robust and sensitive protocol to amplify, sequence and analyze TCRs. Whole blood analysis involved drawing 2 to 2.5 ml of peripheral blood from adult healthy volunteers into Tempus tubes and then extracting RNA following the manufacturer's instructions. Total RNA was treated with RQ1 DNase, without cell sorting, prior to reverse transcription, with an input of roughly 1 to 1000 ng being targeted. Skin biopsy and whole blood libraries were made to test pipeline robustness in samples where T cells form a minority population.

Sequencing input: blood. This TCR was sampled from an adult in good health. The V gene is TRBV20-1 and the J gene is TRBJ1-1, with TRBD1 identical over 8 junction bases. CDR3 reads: CSAPDRANRVLQAFF. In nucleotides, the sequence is TGCAGTGCCCCGGACAGGGCTAACCGTGTACTTCAAGCTTTCTTT.